Following are 10 T cell receptor beta chains from one sample sequenced in a study of shared clonotypes between healthy human individuals. This table comes from immunoSEQ multiplex PCR, and its TCRdb copy is limited to in-frame clones, with some not included. Of 400,000 to 600,000 clones in the sample, around 79% are singletons; the top ten hold roughly an eighth. The sample consisted of PBMCs. Receptor source: a woman between 35 and 50 years old in good health. Some clones in this sample may be carry-over from other donors' samples.

This clone was seen ten or more times. The chain couples TRBV18 to TRBJ2-7, with a weak D call TRBD2 (6 bases). Looked up from germline, CDR1 is KGHSH and CDR2 is LQKENI. The CDR3 length is 18 residues. V was cut by 0 bases and J by 3 bases, with 21 bases left in between. CDR3 DNA: TGTGCCAGCTCACCACCGGGGGACTTCTCCACTAAGATCTACGAGCAGTACTTC. The encoded protein is CASSPPGDFSTKIYEQYF.

This rearrangement joins TRBV28 to TRBJ2-5; tentatively, D is TRBD1 (6 bases). The J call may be in error: the DNA end matches TRBJ2-7 better. This CDR3 region has 15 residues. Germline V CDR1 and CDR2: MDHEN, SYDVKM. In DNA form, the CDR3 reads TGTGCCAGCAGTTCCACCCCCCGGACAGCTTACGAGCAGTACTTC. Its protein is CASSSTPRTAYEQYF.

The rearrangement uses TRBV18 and TRBJ2-7; TRBD2 matches at 7 bases. The ends lost 3 bases at V and 0 bases at J; junction bases unmatched: 5. The CDR3 runs 15 residues. Germline V gene data show CDR1 as KGHSH and CDR2 as LQKENI. The CDR3 sequence is CASSPARDYSYEQYF. The CDR3 DNA follows: TGTGCCAGCTCACCCGCCCGGGACTACTCCTACGAGCAGTACTTC.

The rearrangement joins TRBV5-1 to TRBJ2-5, with TRBD1 identical over 9 bases. Trimming removed 3 bases from V and 5 bases from J; junction bases left unmatched: 5. The CDR3 sequence is 14 residues long. CDR1 is SGHRS, CDR2 YFSETQ, per germline. For the CDR3, the DNA is TGCGCCAGCAGCTCGACAGGGGGACGGGAGACCCAGTACTTC. This gives the protein CASSSTGGRETQYF.

The chain combines TRBV5-1 with TRBJ2-3; D may be TRBD1 (5 bases). This CDR3 is 14 amino acids long. V shed 0 bases and J shed 3 bases, with 8 bases lying between them. Germline loops: CDR1 SGHRS, CDR2 YFSETQ. The CDR3 is CASSLAAGTDTQYF. CDR3 DNA sequence: TGCGCCAGCAGCTTGGCGGCAGGGACAGATACGCAGTATTTT.

The rearrangement uses TRBV19 and TRBJ2-3, with 7 positions matching TRBD1. V dropped 5 bases and J dropped 6; count of bases not matched to a gene: 8. Germline V gene data show CDR1 as LNHDA and CDR2 as SQIVND (reference sequence). The CDR3 is 14 amino acids. CDR3 nucleotides: TGTGCCAGTAGTTTGACAGGGTTGGGGGATACGCAGTATTTT. Its protein product is CASSLTGLGDTQYF.

The genes are TRBV28 and TRBJ1-5; no clear D gene. This CDR3 has 13 residues. Trimming took off 2 bases at V and 7 bases at J, with 9 bases between the two ends. The germline V gene has CDR1 MDHEN and CDR2 SYDVKM. The CDR3 is CASSLGFRQPQHF. In DNA form, the CDR3 reads TGTGCCAGCAGTTTAGGGTTTCGACAGCCCCAGCATTTT.

The chain recombines TRBV5-1 with TRBJ1-2; 9 positions agree with TRBD1. After removal of 4 bases from V and 4 bases from J, the junction contained 8 bases not matched to a gene. The CDR3 is 15 amino acids. Germline lookup yields CDR1 SGHRS and CDR2 YFSETQ. CDR3 protein: CASSPGTGTTYGYTF. CDR3 nucleotides: TGCGCCAGCAGCCCGGGGACAGGGACTACCTATGGCTACACCTTC.

Turning to this clone: With a far larger clone one base away, a read error is the likely cause. The sample has other DNA sequences that encode this CDR3 too. The chain employs TRBV28 and TRBJ2-7, with D uncertain. The CDR3 runs 12 residues. CDR1 and CDR2 (germline): MDHEN, SYDVKM. The CDR3 region is CASSLWGYEQYF. The CDR3 nucleotides are TGTGCCAGCAGTTTATGGGGATACGAACAGTACTTC.

The rearrangement uses TRBV11-3 and TRBJ2-1, with 8 bases identical to TRBD2. Germline V gene lookup returns CDR1 SGHNT and CDR2 YENEEA. There are 16 residues in the CDR3. J was trimmed by 3 bases and V by 1 base; bases with no gene match: 5. CDR3 in amino acids: CASSLGISGNYNEQFF. Written as DNA, the CDR3 is TGTGCCAGCAGCTTAGGAATTAGCGGGAACTACAATGAGCAGTTCTTC.